This T cell receptor beta chain was captured by sequencing in a study of blood T cell repertoires in COVID-19. About the study: COVID-19 samples collected from the United States, Italy and Spain covered acute and convalescent phases. PBMCs, B-cell-depleted T cells, or T cells provided the cDNA or gDNA that made up the material.

Profiling relied on immunoSEQ multiplex PCR, and the TCRdb table lists in-frame clones only, not all of them. Altogether approximately 65,000 clones are present, 70% to 80% being singletons, with the ten largest covering 18%. V lost 4 bases to trimming and J lost 1 base; unmatched junction nucleotides: 6. Germline CDR1 and CDR2: MRHNA and SNTAGT. The CDR3 contains 15 residues. J is TRBJ1-1 and V is TRBV6-4, with TRBD1 identical over 7 bases. This sequence was found in a man aged 60-69 years with acute or convalescent COVID-19. Sequenced material: peripheral blood. In nucleotides, the CDR3 is TGTGCCAGCAGTGCCCCGACAGGGCGGAACACTGAAGCTTTCTTT. It encodes CASSAPTGRNTEAFF.